This record covers a single T cell receptor (beta chain). The antigen is undetermined. The CDR3 spans 15 residues. Trimming took off 2 bases at V and 4 bases at J, with 9 bases between the two ends. Germline V gene sequence: CDR1 LGHNA, CDR2 YSLEER. PCR amplification relied on 60 Vbeta primers (plus 13 Jbeta primers). TCRdb keeps only in-frame clones here, not all; method: immunoSEQ multiplex PCR. The profile covers some 110,000 clones, with approximately 80% appearing a single time and around 0.79% taken by the ten largest. These data come from a study of cytomegalovirus exposure and HLA in healthy donors. Across the whole study: T cells numbering around 170 million yielded 117 million unique TCR beta sequences in an earlier analysis. HLA-typed donors contributed about 85 million unique TCRs, which were held in an early data release.

Notes on the study in general: V- and J-gene trimming of TCR beta was linked (in a later analysis) to a missense DCLRE1C variant. Many donors carried some public TCRs, although rarity characterized most TCR sequences.

This clonotype originated in a woman aged 25 to 39 in good health and CMV-seronegative. The sequenced sample consisted of PBMCs. The chain carries TRBV4-3 and TRBJ2-6; maybe TRBD1 (5 bases). CDR3 residues: CASSQRGSGANVLTF. CDR3 coding DNA: TGCGCCAGCAGCCAAAGGGGTTCCGGGGCCAACGTCCTGACTTTC.